Given below is one T cell receptor (beta chain) in context. Its antigen is not yet known. No quality values exist for individual bases; no much larger clone is one base distant. TCRbeta CDR3 regions were amplified from genomic DNA by means of the immunoSEQ Assay, a bias-controlled multiplex PCR. The authors' pipeline ran thus. Within the assay, amplification of reference gene primers was used to estimate how many nucleated cells each sample contained. To quantify the absolute abundance of each unique TCRbeta CDR3 rearrangement, sequence reads were collapsed and filtered. For each sample, productive Simpson clonality was calculated by taking the square root of Simpson's diversity index across productive rearrangements. TCRdb took this table from immuneACCESS and kept in-frame rearrangements with V and J called. Such tables lack part of the clones; where checked against another copy, unresolved V genes explain under half of the gap, and the rest is unexplained. D and trimming were read from the DNA, whereas the V and J calls and clone size are those reported in that table. The sample table holds around 35,000 clones, of which around 90% were seen once. The ten largest account for approximately 5.9% of the sample.

Whole blood was collected in K2EDTA tubes by collaborating institutions according to the institutions' own protocols. Collaborator samples were shipped for TCRbeta analysis as frozen whole blood, isolated PBMCs, or DNA extracted from either sample type. These data are taken from a study of blood T cell repertoires in COVID-19 (dated by TCRdb to 2020 to 2021). Turning to the overall study: Samples covering the acute and convalescent phases of COVID-19 were provided by collaborators in the United States, Italy and Spain. Samples came from the ongoing ImmuneRACE study (first 160 participants) plus 1,254 subjects from 6 global collaborators. The repertoires were released in a freely available public database meant as a resource for research on the immune response to SARS-CoV-2. Nearly every sample came with metadata listing a de-identified subject ID, COVID-19 status, age in years and sex. The dataset comprised deeply sampled blood TCRbeta repertoires from subjects exposed to, actively infected with, or recovered from COVID-19. The material from the prospective study consisted of cDNA or gDNA derived from T cells, B-cell-depleted T cells, or PBMCs. Where HLA class I and class II types were available, the types were taken from metadata supplied by the sample provider, not from assay-based typing.

Results and caveats for the whole study, not just this receptor: How much clinical and demographic metadata was included differed by source and by participant, and the metadata was provided uncurated.

Sequencing was done on a sample of peripheral blood. The source of this sequence is a human donor in a cohort sampled during active COVID-19.

For the CDR3, the sequence is CASSTSKQGVGNIQYF. The nucleotide sequence is TGTGCCAGCTCAACGTCCAAACAGGGGGTGGGGAACATTCAGTACTTC. The chain couples TRBV18 to TRBJ2-4, with 8 middle bases fitting TRBD1. V lost 5 bases and J lost 7 bases, and the count of bases not matched to a germline gene is 13. Reading from cysteine to phenylalanine, the CDR3 counts 16 amino acids. The kept DNA is CDR3 alone, 48 bases in frame from the first base. The germline V gene provides CDR1 KGHSH and CDR2 LQKENI. Here the CDR3 is joined to the reference TRBV18 and TRBJ2-4 genes, and the full variable domain is: NAGVMQNPRHLVRRRGQEARLRCSPMKGHSHVYWYRQLPEEGLKFMVYLQKENIIDESGMPKERFSAEFPKEGPSILRIQQVVRGDSAAYFCASSTSKQGVGNIQYFGAGTRLSVL.